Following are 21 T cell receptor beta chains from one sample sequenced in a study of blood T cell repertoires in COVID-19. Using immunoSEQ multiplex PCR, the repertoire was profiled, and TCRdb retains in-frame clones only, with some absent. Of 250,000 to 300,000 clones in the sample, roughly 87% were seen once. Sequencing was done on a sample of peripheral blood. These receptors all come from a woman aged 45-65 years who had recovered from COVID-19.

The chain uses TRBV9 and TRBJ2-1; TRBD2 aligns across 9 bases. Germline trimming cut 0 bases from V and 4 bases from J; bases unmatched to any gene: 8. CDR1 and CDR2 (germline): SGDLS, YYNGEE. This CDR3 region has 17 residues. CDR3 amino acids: CASSVGRLAGPYNEQFF. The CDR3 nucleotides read TGTGCCAGCAGCGTAGGACGCCTAGCGGGACCTTACAATGAGCAGTTCTTC.

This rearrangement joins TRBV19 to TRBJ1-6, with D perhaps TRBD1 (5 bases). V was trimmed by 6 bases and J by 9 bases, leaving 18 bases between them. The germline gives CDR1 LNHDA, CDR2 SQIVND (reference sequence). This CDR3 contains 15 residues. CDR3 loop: CASRFREEGRSPLHF. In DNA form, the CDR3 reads TGTGCCAGTAGATTCAGGGAGGAGGGACGTTCACCCCTCCACTTT.

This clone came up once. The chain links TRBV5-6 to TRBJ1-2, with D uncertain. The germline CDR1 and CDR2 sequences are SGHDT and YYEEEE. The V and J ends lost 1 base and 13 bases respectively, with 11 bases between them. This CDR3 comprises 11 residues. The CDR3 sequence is CASSLSGFCTF. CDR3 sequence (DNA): TGTGCCAGCAGCTTGTCGGGGTTCTGCACCTTC.

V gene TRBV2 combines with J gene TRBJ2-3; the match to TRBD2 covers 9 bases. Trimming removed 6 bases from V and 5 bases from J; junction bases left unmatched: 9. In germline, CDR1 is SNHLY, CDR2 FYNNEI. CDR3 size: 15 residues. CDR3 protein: CASRGTSQGGDTQYF. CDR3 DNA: TGTGCCAGCAGGGGGACTAGCCAGGGAGGAGATACGCAGTATTTT.

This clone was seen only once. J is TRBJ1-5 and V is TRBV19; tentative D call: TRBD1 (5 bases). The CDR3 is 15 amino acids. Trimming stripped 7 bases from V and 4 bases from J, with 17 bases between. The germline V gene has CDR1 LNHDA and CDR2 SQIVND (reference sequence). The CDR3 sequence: CASTPQGKGNQPQHF. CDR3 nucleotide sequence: TGTGCCAGTACTCCTCAGGGTAAAGGAAATCAGCCCCAGCATTTT.

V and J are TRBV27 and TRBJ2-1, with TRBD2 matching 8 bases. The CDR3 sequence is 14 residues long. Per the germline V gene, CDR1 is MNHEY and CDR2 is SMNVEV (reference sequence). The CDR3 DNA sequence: TGTGCATCGAGCGGGGGAAGCTCCTACAATGAGCAGTTCTTC. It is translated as CASSGGSSYNEQFF.

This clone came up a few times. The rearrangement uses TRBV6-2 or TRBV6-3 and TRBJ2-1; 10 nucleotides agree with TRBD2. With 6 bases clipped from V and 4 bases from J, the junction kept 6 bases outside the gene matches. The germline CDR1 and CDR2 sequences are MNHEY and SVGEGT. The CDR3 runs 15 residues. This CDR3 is CASSTGTSEYNEQFF. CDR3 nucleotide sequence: TGTGCCAGCAGCACAGGGACTAGCGAGTACAATGAGCAGTTCTTC.

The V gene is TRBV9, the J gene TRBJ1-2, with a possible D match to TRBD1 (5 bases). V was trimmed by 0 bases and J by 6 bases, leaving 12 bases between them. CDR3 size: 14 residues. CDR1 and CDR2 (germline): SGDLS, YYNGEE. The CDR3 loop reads CASSVDPLGDGYTF. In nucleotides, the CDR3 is TGTGCCAGCAGCGTAGACCCCCTAGGGGATGGCTACACCTTC. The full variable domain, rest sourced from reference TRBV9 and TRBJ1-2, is DSGVTQTPKHLITATGQRVTLRCSPRSGDLSVYWYQQSLDQGLQFLIQYYNGEERAKGNILERFSAQQFPDLHSELNLSSLELGDSALYFCASSVDPLGDGYTFGSGTRLTVV.

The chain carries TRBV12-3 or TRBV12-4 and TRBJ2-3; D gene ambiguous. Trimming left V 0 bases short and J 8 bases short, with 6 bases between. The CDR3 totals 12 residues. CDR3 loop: CASSLARGTQYF. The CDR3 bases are TGTGCCAGCAGTTTAGCGCGCGGTACGCAGTATTTT.

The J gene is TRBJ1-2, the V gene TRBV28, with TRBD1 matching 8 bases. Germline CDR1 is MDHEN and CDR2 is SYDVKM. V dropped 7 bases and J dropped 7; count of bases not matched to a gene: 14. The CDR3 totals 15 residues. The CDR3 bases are TGTGCCAGCACCGACTCACAGGGGGGGACTGGTGGCTACACCTTC. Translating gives CASTDSQGGTGGYTF.

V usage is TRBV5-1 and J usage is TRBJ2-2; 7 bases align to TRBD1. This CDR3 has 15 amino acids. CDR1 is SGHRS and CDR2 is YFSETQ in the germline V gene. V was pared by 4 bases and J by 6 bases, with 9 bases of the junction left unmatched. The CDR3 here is CASSPREGAAGELFF. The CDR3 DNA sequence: TGCGCCAGCAGCCCCCGTGAGGGGGCTGCCGGGGAGCTGTTTTTT. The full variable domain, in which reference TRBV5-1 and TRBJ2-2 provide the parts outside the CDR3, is KAGVTQTPRYLIKTRGQQVTLSCSPISGHRSVSWYQQTPGQGLQFLFEYFSETQRNKGNFPGRFSGRQFSNSRSEMNVSTLELGDSALYLCASSPREGAAGELFFGEGSRLTVL.

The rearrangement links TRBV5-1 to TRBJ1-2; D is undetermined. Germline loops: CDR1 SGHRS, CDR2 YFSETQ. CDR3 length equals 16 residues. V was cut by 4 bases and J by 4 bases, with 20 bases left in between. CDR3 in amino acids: CASSDLGDPSGYGYTF. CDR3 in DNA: TGCGCCAGCAGCGACCTAGGAGACCCCTCTGGCTATGGCTACACCTTC.

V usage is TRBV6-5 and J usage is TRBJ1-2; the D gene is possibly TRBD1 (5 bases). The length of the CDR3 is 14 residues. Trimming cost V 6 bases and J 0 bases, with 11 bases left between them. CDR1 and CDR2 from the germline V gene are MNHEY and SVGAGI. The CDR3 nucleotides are TGTGCCAGCAGGCATGGGGGGGCTAACTATGGCTACACCTTC. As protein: CASRHGGANYGYTF.

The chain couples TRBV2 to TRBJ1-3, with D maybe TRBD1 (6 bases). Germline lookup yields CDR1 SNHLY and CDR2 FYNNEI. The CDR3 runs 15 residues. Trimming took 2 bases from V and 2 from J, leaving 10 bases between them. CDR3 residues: CASSELGGTGNTIYF. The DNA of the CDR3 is TGTGCCAGCAGTGAACTAGGGGGAACTGGAAACACCATATATTTT.

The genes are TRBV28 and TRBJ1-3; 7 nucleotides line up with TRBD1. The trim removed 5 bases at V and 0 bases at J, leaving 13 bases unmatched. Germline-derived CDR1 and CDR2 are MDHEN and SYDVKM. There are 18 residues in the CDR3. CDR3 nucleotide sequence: TGTGCCAGCAGTCCGCACATAGGGGGCTCGACCTCTGGAAACACCATATATTTT. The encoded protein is CASSPHIGGSTSGNTIYF.

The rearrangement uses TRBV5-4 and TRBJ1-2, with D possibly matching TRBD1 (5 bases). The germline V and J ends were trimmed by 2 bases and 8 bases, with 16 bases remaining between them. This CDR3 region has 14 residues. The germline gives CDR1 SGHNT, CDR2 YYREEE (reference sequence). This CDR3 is CASSFPGGVGGYTF. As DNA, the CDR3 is TGTGCCAGCAGCTTCCCCGGGGGGGTGGGAGGCTACACCTTC.

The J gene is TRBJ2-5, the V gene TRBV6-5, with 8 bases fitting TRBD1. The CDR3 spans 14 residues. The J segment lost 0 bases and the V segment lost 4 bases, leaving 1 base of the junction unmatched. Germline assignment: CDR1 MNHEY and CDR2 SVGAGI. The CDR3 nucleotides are TGTGCCAGCAGTTGGACAGGGTACCAAGAGACCCAGTACTTC. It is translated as CASSWTGYQETQYF.

The CDR3 bases are TGTGCCAGCAGCCCGCGCATGTCCGAGACAGGGTTCACTGAAGCTTTCTTT. This sequence encodes CASSPRMSETGFTEAFF. The chain has TRBV7-2 and TRBJ1-1, with 7 bases fitting TRBD1. Germline loops: CDR1 SGHTA, CDR2 FQGNSA. The CDR3 has 17 residues. After removal of 5 bases from V and 4 bases from J, the junction contained 16 bases not matched to a gene.

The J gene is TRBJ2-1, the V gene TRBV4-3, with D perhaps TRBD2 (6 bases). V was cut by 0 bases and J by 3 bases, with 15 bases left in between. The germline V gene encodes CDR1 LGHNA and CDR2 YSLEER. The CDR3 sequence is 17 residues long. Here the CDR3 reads CASSQDEGEGGYNEQFF. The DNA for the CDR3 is TGCGCCAGCAGCCAAGATGAGGGCGAGGGAGGCTACAATGAGCAGTTCTTC.

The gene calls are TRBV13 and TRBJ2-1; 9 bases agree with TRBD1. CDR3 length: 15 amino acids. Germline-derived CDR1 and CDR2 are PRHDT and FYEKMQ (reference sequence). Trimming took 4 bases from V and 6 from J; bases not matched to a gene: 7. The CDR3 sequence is CASSYRGHPTNEQFF. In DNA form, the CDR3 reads TGTGCCAGCAGCTACAGGGGGCACCCTACCAATGAGCAGTTCTTC.

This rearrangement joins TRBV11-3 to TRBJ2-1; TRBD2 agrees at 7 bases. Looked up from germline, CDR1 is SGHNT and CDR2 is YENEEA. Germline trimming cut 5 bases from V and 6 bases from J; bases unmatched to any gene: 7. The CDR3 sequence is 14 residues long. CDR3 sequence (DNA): TGTGCCAGCAGCCTTCACGGGGGGTTCAATGAGCAGTTCTTC. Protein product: CASSLHGGFNEQFF.